The next 2 T cell receptor beta chains were all read from a single sample in a study of blood T cell repertoires in COVID-19. Only in-frame clones appear in the TCRdb table, and some are missing; sequencing was by immunoSEQ multiplex PCR. The sample includes approximately 200,000 clones, around 85% of them seen just once. Sequenced material: peripheral blood. All receptors come from a man between 25 and 39 years old with acute or convalescent COVID-19.

The rearrangement links TRBV7-2 to TRBJ1-5; maybe TRBD1 (6 bases). Germline CDR1 and CDR2: SGHTA and FQGNSA. CDR3 size: 15 residues. V was pared by 5 bases and J by 4 bases, with 15 bases between. The DNA for the CDR3 is TGTGCCAGCAGCCTTTCGTTTAGGGGGAATCAGCCCCAGCATTTT. Translated, it gives CASSLSFRGNQPQHF. Variable domain in full (rest from reference TRBV7-2 and TRBJ1-5): GAGVSQSPSNKVTEKGKDVELRCDPISGHTALYWYRQSLGQGLEFLIYFQGNSAPDKSGLPSDRFSAERTGGSVSTLTIQRTQQEDSAVYLCASSLSFRGNQPQHFGDGTRLSIL.

The rearrangement joins TRBV4-2 to TRBJ2-1, with a possible D match to TRBD2 (7 bases). CDR3 size: 17 residues. The germline V gene encodes CDR1 LGHNA and CDR2 YNFKEQ. Trimming took off 3 bases at V and 4 bases at J, with 19 bases between the two ends. CDR3: CASSHAVGGGAYNEQFF. The DNA for the CDR3 is TGTGCCAGCAGCCATGCAGTAGGGGGGGGAGCGTACAATGAGCAGTTCTTC.